One sample yielded the 28 T cell receptor beta chains listed below, sequenced in a study of T cells of healthy individuals. Each CDR3 protein is one row after TCRdb ran MiXCR on the 5' RACE reads. Of about 96,000 distinct CDR3 sequences listed, 17% were seen once; the top ten hold 6.2%. The origin of the receptors is a human donor in good health.

This clonotype was counted only a few times. The V call is TRBV18, the J call TRBJ2-7; possibly TRBD1 for D (6 bases). Germline lookup yields CDR1 KGHSH and CDR2 LQKENI. This CDR3 contains 15 residues. Trimming removed 3 bases at V and 1 base at J, with 13 bases between. The chain's CDR3 is CASSPQGQRSYEQYF. The CDR3 nucleotides read TGTGCCAGCTCACCCCAGGGGCAGAGGTCCTACGAGCAGTACTTC.

This clonotype was detected a few times. This chain connects TRBV9 to TRBJ2-3; tentative D call: TRBD1 (6 bases). Trimming stripped 3 bases from V and 6 bases from J, with 20 bases between. Germline lookup yields CDR1 SGDLS and CDR2 YYNGEE. The CDR3 has 16 amino acids. The CDR3 reads CASSALQGNNLDTQYF. CDR3 coding DNA: TGTGCCAGCAGCGCACTACAGGGTAACAACCTCGATACGCAGTATTTT.

The CDR3 DNA reads as TGTGCCACTCGGACTAGCGGGGAAGAGACCCAGTACTTC. It is translated as CATRTSGEETQYF. The chain joins TRBV10-3 to TRBJ2-5; TRBD2 agrees at 12 bases. Germline V gene lookup returns CDR1 ENHRY and CDR2 SYGVKD. V trimming: 10 bases; J trimming: 3 bases; junction bases outside the gene matches: 3. CDR3 size: 13 residues.

This clonotype showed up many times. The rearrangement uses TRBV5-1 and TRBJ1-1; 8 bases fit TRBD1. The CDR3 has 11 residues. CDR1 and CDR2 from the germline V gene are SGHRS and YFSETQ. J gave up 6 bases and V 6 bases, and 1 base lay outside the gene matches. This CDR3 is CASNRGAEAFF. The CDR3 DNA sequence: TGCGCCAGCAACAGGGGGGCTGAAGCTTTCTTT.

This clonotype was detected ten times or more. The chain recombines TRBV11-1 with TRBJ1-1; no clear D gene. Trimming pared 1 base from V and 1 base from J, leaving 4 bases between. The CDR3 loop spans 13 amino acids. Germline-derived CDR1 and CDR2 are SGHAT and FQDESV (reference sequence). CDR3 sequence reads: CASSLGANTEAFF. In DNA, the CDR3 is TGTGCCAGCAGCTTAGGGGCGAACACTGAAGCTTTCTTT.

This clonotype showed up just a few times. The gene calls are TRBV27 and TRBJ2-5; 7 nucleotides agree with TRBD2. This CDR3 contains 14 residues. The germline CDR1 and CDR2 sequences are MNHEY and SMNVEV (reference sequence). The V gene end was trimmed by 5 bases and the J gene end by 1 base; junction bases not matched to a gene: 4. CDR3 DNA sequence: TGTGCCAGCAGTCCCGGGACTACCCAAGAGACCCAGTACTTC. Translated, it gives CASSPGTTQETQYF.

There are a few counts of this clonotype. The chain joins TRBV7-2 to TRBJ2-1; 9 bases are a match to TRBD2. The CDR3 is 17 residues long. In germline, CDR1 is SGHTA, CDR2 FQGNSA. J lost 4 bases, V lost 3 bases, and 10 bases had no gene match. The CDR3 loop is CASSFMAGGPEYNEQFF. CDR3 DNA: TGTGCCAGCAGCTTCATGGCGGGGGGGCCGGAGTACAATGAGCAGTTCTTC. Combining the CDR3 with reference TRBV7-2 and TRBJ2-1 gives the whole variable domain GAGVSQSPSNKVTEKGKDVELRCDPISGHTALYWYRQSLGQGLEFLIYFQGNSAPDKSGLPSDRFSAERTGGSVSTLTIQRTQQEDSAVYLCASSFMAGGPEYNEQFFGPGTRLTVL.

This clonotype has just a few counts. The V gene is TRBV7-8, the J gene TRBJ2-2; 7 bases match TRBD1. V dropped 3 bases and J dropped 5; count of bases not matched to a gene: 6. The CDR3 runs 15 residues. Per germline, CDR1 SGHVS and CDR2 FQNEAQ. CDR3: CASSFVQQGTGELFF. CDR3 DNA sequence: TGTGCCAGCAGCTTTGTCCAACAGGGGACCGGGGAGCTGTTTTTT.

This clonotype was observed a few times. One end of the junction does not line up with germline, which may come from a read error. The chain carries TRBV4-3 and TRBJ1-2; D is unclear. The CDR3 spans 13 residues. CDR1 LGHNA and CDR2 YSLEER come from the germline V gene. In DNA form, the CDR3 reads TGCGCCAGCAGCCAAGACGCTAACTATGGCTACAACTTC. It yields the protein CASSQDANYGYNF.

This clonotype was recorded many times. This sequence joins TRBV4-1 and TRBJ1-4, with a possible D match to TRBD1 (6 bases). This CDR3 contains 16 residues. In germline, CDR1 is MGHRA, CDR2 YSYEKL. The V end was cut by 5 bases, the J end by 6 bases, with 19 bases between. The DNA for the CDR3 is TGCGCCAGCAGCGGAAAAGGGGGGTCATGGGATGAAAAACTGTTTTTT. Translating gives CASSGKGGSWDEKLFF.

This clonotype appeared a few times. V usage is TRBV20-1 and J usage is TRBJ2-5, with 8 bases lining up with TRBD2. The CDR3 is 14 residues long. CDR1 and CDR2 from the germline V gene are DFQATT and SNEGSKA (reference sequence). The ends lost 3 bases at V and 5 bases at J; junction bases unmatched: 8. CDR3 sequence: CSARILAVGETQYF. The CDR3 DNA is TGCAGTGCTAGGATACTAGCGGTGGGGGAGACCCAGTACTTC.

This clonotype has only a few counts. The V gene is TRBV9, the J gene TRBJ2-5; 9 bases align to TRBD1. Germline CDR1 and CDR2: SGDLS and YYNGEE. There are 14 residues in the CDR3. Trimming removed 3 bases from V and 5 bases from J; junction bases left unmatched: 5. CDR3 protein: CASSAHDRGETQYF. CDR3 nucleotides: TGTGCCAGCAGCGCCCACGACAGGGGGGAGACCCAGTACTTC.

With regard to this clonotype: The junction and the germline gene differ at one end; a read error may be behind it. The chain has TRBV3-1 and TRBJ2-3; D is unresolved. The germline V gene has CDR1 LGHDT and CDR2 YNNKEL (reference sequence). The CDR3 has 12 amino acids. CDR3 DNA: TGTGCCGGCAGCCACCACTTCAGGACGCAGTATTTT. Encoded protein: CAGSHHFRTQYF.

This clonotype was seen at least ten times. The V gene is TRBV7-9, the J gene TRBJ1-2, with TRBD1 as a possible D gene (5 bases). The CDR3 sequence is 16 residues long. Trimming took 1 base from V and 8 from J, leaving 20 bases between them. Per the germline V gene, CDR1 is SEHNR and CDR2 is FQNEAQ (reference sequence). In nucleotides, the CDR3 is TGTGCCAGCAGCTTAGAATTTGGGGCTGAAGACGGCGGCTACACCTTC. This sequence encodes CASSLEFGAEDGGYTF.

This clonotype was counted only a few times. The chain couples TRBV6-2 or TRBV6-3 to TRBJ2-3; D is possibly TRBD2 (6 bases). Trimming shortened V by 0 bases and J by 4 bases, and 11 bases separated the two germline ends. This CDR3 spans 15 amino acids. The germline gives CDR1 MNHEY, CDR2 SVGEGT. The CDR3 bases are TGTGCCAGCAGTTACTCGGAAACGGGAGCAGATACGCAGTATTTT. This sequence encodes CASSYSETGADTQYF.

This sequence joins TRBV28 and TRBJ2-5; a possible D gene is TRBD1 (6 bases). The V end lost 5 bases, the J end lost 6 bases, and 13 bases lay between the germline ends. CDR1 is MDHEN, CDR2 SYDVKM, per germline. CDR3 size: 13 residues. Written as DNA, the CDR3 is TGTGCCAGCAGTGCAGGGGACCGGAAGACCCAGTACTTC. This codes for CASSAGDRKTQYF.

J is TRBJ2-7 and V is TRBV12-3 or TRBV12-4; D may be TRBD2 (5 bases). V dropped 5 bases and J dropped 10 bases, with 18 bases sitting between them. This CDR3 has 13 residues. The CDR3 is CASSTPGTARQYF. The CDR3 nucleotides read TGTGCCAGCAGTACCCCGGGAACCGCTCGTCAGTACTTC.

This clonotype has at least ten counts. This rearrangement joins TRBV24-1 to TRBJ1-2; D may be TRBD1 (6 bases). Germline V gene data show CDR1 as KGHDR and CDR2 as SFDVKD. The V end was cut by 3 bases, the J end by 1 base, with 11 bases between. The CDR3 is 15 residues long. The CDR3 sequence is CATSDAGQFNYGYTF. The CDR3 bases are TGTGCCACCAGTGATGCGGGACAATTTAACTATGGCTACACCTTC.

This clonotype was counted only a few times. This chain links TRBV28 with TRBJ2-2, with TRBD2 as a possible D gene (5 bases). The CDR3 has 17 residues. V lost 3 bases to trimming and J lost 0 bases, with 14 bases between them. The germline CDR1 and CDR2 sequences are MDHEN and SYDVKM. CDR3 amino acids: CASSLRVVSPNTGELFF. The CDR3 DNA follows: TGTGCCAGCAGTTTGAGGGTGGTTTCCCCGAACACCGGGGAGCTGTTTTTT.

This chain connects TRBV12-3 or TRBV12-4 to TRBJ1-5; 7 nucleotides line up with TRBD1. The CDR3 runs to 13 residues. Unmatched junction bases numbered 4, after V lost 6 bases and J lost 5 bases. CDR3 in DNA: TGTGCCAGCAGCTCCGACAGGGATCAGCCCCAGCATTTT. It translates to CASSSDRDQPQHF.

This rearrangement joins TRBV4-1 to TRBJ2-5; D may be TRBD1 or TRBD2 (5 bases each). The CDR3 has 14 residues. CDR1 and CDR2 (germline): MGHRA, YSYEKL. Trimming removed 0 bases from V and 6 bases from J, with 11 bases in between. The CDR3 loop is CASSQDAGTKTQYF. CDR3 DNA: TGCGCCAGCAGCCAAGACGCAGGGACGAAGACCCAGTACTTC.

The chain couples TRBV18 to TRBJ2-3; 8 bases align to TRBD2. The CDR3 totals 15 residues. Germline V gene lookup returns CDR1 KGHSH and CDR2 LQKENI. V shed 6 bases and J 6 bases; nucleotides not matched to a gene: 11. In nucleotides, the CDR3 is TGTGCCAGCTCGGCAAGCGGGGGCCCCAGGGATACGCAGTATTTT. Translating gives CASSASGGPRDTQYF.

This clonotype has at least ten counts. The genes are TRBV5-1 and TRBJ2-1; D is unclear. This CDR3 has 12 amino acids. Trimming took 4 bases from V and 14 from J, leaving 16 bases between them. Germline-derived CDR1 and CDR2 are SGHRS and YFSETQ. The CDR3 reads CASSLTSRQEFF. Here the CDR3 DNA reads TGCGCCAGCAGCCTGACGTCCCGTCAAGAGTTCTTC.

The V gene is TRBV24-1, the J gene TRBJ2-1; D uncertain. The germline V gene has CDR1 KGHDR and CDR2 SFDVKD. The CDR3 spans 11 residues. V was pared by 4 bases and J by 8 bases, with 5 bases between. CDR3 in amino acids: CATSDRDEQFF. CDR3 nucleotide sequence: TGTGCCACCAGTGACCGGGATGAGCAGTTCTTC.

This clonotype was found a few times. The rearrangement joins TRBV6-2 or TRBV6-3 to TRBJ2-1, with 10 bases fitting TRBD2. The germline CDR1 and CDR2 sequences are MNHEY and SVGEGT. J was trimmed by 0 bases and V by 4 bases; bases with no gene match: 9. This CDR3 is built from 18 residues. The CDR3 nucleotides read TGTGCCAGCAGTTTGATAGCGGGGGGTCTGAGCTCCTACAATGAGCAGTTCTTC. Translating gives CASSLIAGGLSSYNEQFF.

The chain combines TRBV28 with TRBJ2-5, with 9 positions matching TRBD1. Germline loops: CDR1 MDHEN, CDR2 SYDVKM. Trimming cost V 6 bases and J 5 bases; bases outside gene matches: 10. The CDR3 has 15 residues. CDR3 residues: CASRTQGAESETQYF. In DNA form, the CDR3 reads TGTGCCAGCAGGACACAGGGGGCGGAATCGGAGACCCAGTACTTC. Full variable domain (remainder filled in from reference TRBV28 and TRBJ2-5): DVKVTQSSRYLVKRTGEKVFLECVQDMDHENMFWYRQDPGLGLRLIYFSYDVKMKEKGDIPEGYSVSREKKERFSLILESASTNQTSMYLCASRTQGAESETQYFGPGTRLLVL.

This clonotype showed up just a few times. The rearrangement joins TRBV7-2 to TRBJ1-1, with TRBD1 as a possible D gene (5 bases). Germline V gene sequence: CDR1 SGHTA, CDR2 FQGNSA. V lost 4 bases to trimming and J lost 4 bases, with 22 bases between them. This CDR3 spans 17 amino acids. For the CDR3, the DNA is TGTGCCAGCAGCTCCACAGCCGGGACGGTATACCTCACTGAAGCTTTCTTT. It specifies CASSSTAGTVYLTEAFF.

This clonotype occurred a few times. The rearrangement joins TRBV7-2 to TRBJ2-5; 8 bases line up with TRBD2. V dropped 5 bases and J dropped 4; count of bases not matched to a gene: 6. Germline V gene lookup returns CDR1 SGHTA and CDR2 FQGNSA. The CDR3 is 14 amino acids. As DNA, the CDR3 is TGTGCCAGCAGCAGAGCGGGAGTCGCAGAGACCCAGTACTTC. This encodes CASSRAGVAETQYF.